This T cell receptor (beta chain) was sequenced for a study of blood T cell repertoires in COVID-19. Study information: The United States, Italy and Spain provided the acute and convalescent COVID-19 samples. Sources were T cells, B-cell-depleted T cells, or PBMCs; the material itself was cDNA or gDNA.

CDR1 is SGHKS, CDR2 YYEKEE, per germline (reference sequence). V lost 2 bases to trimming and J lost 6 bases, with 11 bases between them. The CDR3 runs to 13 residues. The table came from immunoSEQ multiplex PCR; TCRdb's copy has only in-frame clones and leaves some out. Seen here are over 250,000 clones, approximately 85% observed once, and the top ten hold about 10%. This clonotype was obtained from a woman in her 70s with acute or convalescent COVID-19. The chain employs TRBV5-5 and TRBJ1-2; TRBD1 might be the D (5 bases). The sample comprised peripheral blood. In nucleotides, the CDR3 is TGTGCCAGCAGCTTTTTGGGAGGGGATGGCTACACCTTC. Its translation is CASSFLGGDGYTF.